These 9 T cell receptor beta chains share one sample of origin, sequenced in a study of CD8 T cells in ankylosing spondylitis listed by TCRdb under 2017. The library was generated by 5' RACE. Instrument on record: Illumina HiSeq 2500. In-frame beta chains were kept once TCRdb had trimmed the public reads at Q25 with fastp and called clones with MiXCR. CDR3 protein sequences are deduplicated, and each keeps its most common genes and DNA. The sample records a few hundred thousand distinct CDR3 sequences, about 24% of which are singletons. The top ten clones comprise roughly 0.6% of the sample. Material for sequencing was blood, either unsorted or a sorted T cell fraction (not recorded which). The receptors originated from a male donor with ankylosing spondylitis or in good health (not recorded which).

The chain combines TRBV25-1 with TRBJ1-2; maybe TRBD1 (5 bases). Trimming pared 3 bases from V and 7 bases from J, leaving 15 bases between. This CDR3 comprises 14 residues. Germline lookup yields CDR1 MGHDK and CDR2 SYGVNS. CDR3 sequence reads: CASSEWWGRGGYTF. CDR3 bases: TGTGCCAGCAGTGAGTGGTGGGGACGAGGTGGCTACACCTTC.

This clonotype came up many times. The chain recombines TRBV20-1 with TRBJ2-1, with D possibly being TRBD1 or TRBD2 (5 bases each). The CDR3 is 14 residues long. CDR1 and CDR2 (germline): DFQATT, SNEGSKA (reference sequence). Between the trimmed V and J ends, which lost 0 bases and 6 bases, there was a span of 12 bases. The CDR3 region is CSARDQTGTNEQFF. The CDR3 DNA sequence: TGCAGTGCTAGAGATCAAACGGGGACCAATGAGCAGTTCTTC.

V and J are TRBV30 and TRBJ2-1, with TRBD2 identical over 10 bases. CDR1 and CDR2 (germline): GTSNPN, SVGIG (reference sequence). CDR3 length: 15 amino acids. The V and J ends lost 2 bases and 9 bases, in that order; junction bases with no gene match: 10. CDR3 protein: CAWSQSGGAESEQFF. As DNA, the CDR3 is TGTGCCTGGAGTCAGAGCGGGGGGGCCGAGAGTGAGCAGTTCTTC.

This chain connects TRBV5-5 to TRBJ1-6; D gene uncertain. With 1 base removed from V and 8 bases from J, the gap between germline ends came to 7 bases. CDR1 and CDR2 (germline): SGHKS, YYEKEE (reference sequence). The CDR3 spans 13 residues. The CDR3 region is CASSLTWDSPLHF. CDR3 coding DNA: TGTGCCAGCAGCTTGACATGGGATTCACCCCTCCACTTT.

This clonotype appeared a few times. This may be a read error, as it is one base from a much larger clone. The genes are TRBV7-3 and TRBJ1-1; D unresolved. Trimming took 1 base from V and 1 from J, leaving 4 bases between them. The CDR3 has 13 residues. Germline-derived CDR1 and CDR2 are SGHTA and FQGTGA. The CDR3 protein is CASSLNWNTEAFF. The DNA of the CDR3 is TGTGCCAGCAGCTTAAATTGGAACACTGAAGCTTTCTTT.

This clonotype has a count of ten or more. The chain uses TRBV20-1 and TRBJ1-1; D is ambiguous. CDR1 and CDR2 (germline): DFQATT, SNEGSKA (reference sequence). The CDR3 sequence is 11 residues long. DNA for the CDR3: TGCAGGGGTGTGGCGCACACTGAAGCTTTCTTT. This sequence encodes CRGVAHTEAFF.

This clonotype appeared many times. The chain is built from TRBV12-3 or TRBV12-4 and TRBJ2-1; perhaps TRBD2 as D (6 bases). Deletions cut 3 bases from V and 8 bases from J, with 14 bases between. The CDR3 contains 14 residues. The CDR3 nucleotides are TGTGCCAGCAGTTTGGCTGGGGCGGGGTATGAGCAGTTCTTC. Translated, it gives CASSLAGAGYEQFF.

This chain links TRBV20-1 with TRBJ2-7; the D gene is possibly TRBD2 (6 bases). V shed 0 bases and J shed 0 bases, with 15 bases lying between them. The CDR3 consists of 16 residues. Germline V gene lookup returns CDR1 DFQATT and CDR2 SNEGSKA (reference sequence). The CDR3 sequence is CSARDQEGPSSYEQYF. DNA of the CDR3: TGCAGTGCTAGAGATCAGGAGGGCCCAAGCTCCTACGAGCAGTACTTC.

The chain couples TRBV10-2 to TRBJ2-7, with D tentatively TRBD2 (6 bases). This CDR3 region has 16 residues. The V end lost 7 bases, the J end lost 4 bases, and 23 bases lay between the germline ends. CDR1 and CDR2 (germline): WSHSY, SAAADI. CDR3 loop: CASTHPSGLATYEQYF. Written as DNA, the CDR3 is TGCGCCAGCACCCACCCCTCTGGTCTAGCGACGTACGAGCAGTACTTC.